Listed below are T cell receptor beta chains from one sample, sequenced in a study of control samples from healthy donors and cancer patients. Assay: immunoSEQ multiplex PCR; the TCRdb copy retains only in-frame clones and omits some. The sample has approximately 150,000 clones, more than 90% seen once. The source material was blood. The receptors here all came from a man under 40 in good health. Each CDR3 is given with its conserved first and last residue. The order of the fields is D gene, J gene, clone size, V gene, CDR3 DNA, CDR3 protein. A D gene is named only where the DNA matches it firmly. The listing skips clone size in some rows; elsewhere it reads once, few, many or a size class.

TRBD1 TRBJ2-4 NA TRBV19 TGTGCCAGTAGTATTTGGGACAGGGAAAACATTCAGTACTTC CASSIWDRENIQYF
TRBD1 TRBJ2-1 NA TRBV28 TGTGCCAGCAGGCTTACGTCAAACAGGGGGCTCCCTAATGAGCAGTTCTTC CASRLTSNRGLPNEQFF
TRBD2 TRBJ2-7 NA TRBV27 TGTGCCAGCAGCCCATGGGGGGGCTCCTACGAGCAGTACTTC CASSPWGGSYEQYF
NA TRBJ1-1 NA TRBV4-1 TGCGCCAGCAGCCAAGTTTGGGGTTCGGACACTGAAGCTTTCTTT CASSQVWGSDTEAFF
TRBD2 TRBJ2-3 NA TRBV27 TGTGCCAGCAGTTCACCGGGACTAGCGGGCCCAGATACGCAGTATTTT CASSSPGLAGPDTQYF
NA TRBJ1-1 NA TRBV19 TGTGCCAGTAGTATAACAGGGCCGAACACTGAAGCTTTCTTT CASSITGPNTEAFF
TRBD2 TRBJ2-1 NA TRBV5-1 TGCGCCAGCAGCTTGGCCAGCGGGGGGCCCGTAATTCATGAGCAGTTCTTC CASSLASGGPVIHEQFF
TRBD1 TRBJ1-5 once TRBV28 TGTGCCAGCAGCATACAGGGGGGCCTTCAGCCCCAGCATTTT CASSIQGGLQPQHF
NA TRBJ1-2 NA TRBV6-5 TGTGCCTCTTGCAGCTCCCGGGGCTATGGCTACACCTTC CASCSSRGYGYTF
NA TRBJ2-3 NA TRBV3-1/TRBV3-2 TGTGCCAGCAGCCAAGAAGGCCGAGGATTCACAGATACGCAGTATTTT CASSQEGRGFTDTQYF
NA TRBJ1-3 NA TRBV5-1 TGCGCCAGCAGCTTGGGGTTCTCTGGAAACACCATATATTTT CASSLGFSGNTIYF
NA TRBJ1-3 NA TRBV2 TGTGCCAGCAGTGAGCGAGCTGGAAACACCATATATTTT CASSERAGNTIYF
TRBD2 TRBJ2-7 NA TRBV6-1 TGTGCCAGCAGTGACACGGGACTAGCGGGGTACGAGCAGTACTTC CASSDTGLAGYEQYF
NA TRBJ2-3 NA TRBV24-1 TGTGCCACCAGTGATGTAGGGGGAACAGATACGCAGTATTTT CATSDVGGTDTQYF
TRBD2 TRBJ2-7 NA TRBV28 TGTGCCAGCCAGATGCTAGCGGGGGTGAACTACGAGCAGTACTTC CASQMLAGVNYEQYF
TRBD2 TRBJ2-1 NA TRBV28 TGTGCCAGCAGTTTAGCAGCGGGGGGGTACAATGAGCAGTTCTTC CASSLAAGGYNEQFF
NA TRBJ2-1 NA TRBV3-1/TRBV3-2 TGTGCCAGCGGCTACAATGAGCAGTTCTTC CASGYNEQFF
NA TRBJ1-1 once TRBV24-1 TGTGCCACCAGTCTCTCTGGGACTGAAGCTTTCTTT CATSLSGTEAFF
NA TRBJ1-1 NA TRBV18 TGTGCCAGCTCACCGGGGGGCGAGAACACTGAAGCTTTCTTT CASSPGGENTEAFF
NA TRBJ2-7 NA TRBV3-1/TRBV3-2 TGTGCCAGCAGCCAATCGGGACCCCGCGACTACGAGCAGTACTTC CASSQSGPRDYEQYF
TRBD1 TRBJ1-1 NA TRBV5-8 TGTGCCAGCAGCGAGTGGGACAGGGGGATCGACACTGAAGCTTTCTTT CASSEWDRGIDTEAFF
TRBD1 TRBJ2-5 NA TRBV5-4 TGTGCCAGCAGCTCGACAGGGTCTGAAGAGACCCAGTACTTC CASSSTGSEETQYF
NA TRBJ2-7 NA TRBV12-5 TGTGCTAGTGGCCTCTATGGGGGGCCTCTCTACGAGCAGTACTTC CASGLYGGPLYEQYF
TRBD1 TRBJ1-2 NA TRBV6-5 TGTGCCAGCAGTTACGGGACAGGGGGCGGGGCCTATGGCTACACCTTC CASSYGTGGGAYGYTF
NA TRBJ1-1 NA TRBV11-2 TGTGCCAGCAGCCAGAGGAACACTGAAGCTTTCTTT CASSQRNTEAFF
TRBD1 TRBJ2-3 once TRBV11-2 TGTGCCAGCAGCGTATACAGGGGTGTCACAGATACGCAGTATTTT CASSVYRGVTDTQYF
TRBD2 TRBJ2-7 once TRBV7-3 TGTGCCAGCAGCCCTACCGGGGGGTCCTACGAGCAGTACTTC CASSPTGGSYEQYF
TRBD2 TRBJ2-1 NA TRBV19 TGTGCCAGTAGTTCCTCAATTAGCGGGCGGGGTGAGCAGTTCTTC CASSSSISGRGEQFF
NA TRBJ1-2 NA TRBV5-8 TGTGCCAGCAGCCCCGAGGGAATCCCTAACTATGGCTACACCTTC CASSPEGIPNYGYTF
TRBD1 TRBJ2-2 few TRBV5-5 TGTGCCAGCAGTGGGACAGGGGATAGCGGGGAGCTGTTTTTT CASSGTGDSGELFF
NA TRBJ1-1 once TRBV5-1 TGCGCCAGCAGCTTGGCGAATCCCTCGGCCACTGAAGCTTTCTTT CASSLANPSATEAFF
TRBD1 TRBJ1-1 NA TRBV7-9 TGTGCCAGCAGCCCCCTGGGACAGGGGGCAGGGAACACTGAAGCTTTCTTT CASSPLGQGAGNTEAFF
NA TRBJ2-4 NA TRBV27 TGTGCCAGCAGTTTAGCGGGCCGGGCCAAAAACATTCAGTACTTC CASSLAGRAKNIQYF
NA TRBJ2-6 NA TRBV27 TGTGCCAGCAGTCGACAGTCCTCTGGGGCCAACGTCCTGACTTTC CASSRQSSGANVLTF
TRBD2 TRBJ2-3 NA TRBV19 TGTGCCAGTAGTTCCCGACTAGCGGGGAGCACAGATACGCAGTATTTT CASSSRLAGSTDTQYF
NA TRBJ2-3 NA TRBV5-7 TGTGCCAGCAGCTTGGGAGACAGGTCGAGATGGACAGATACGCAGTATTTT CASSLGDRSRWTDTQYF
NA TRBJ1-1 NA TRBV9 TGTGCCAGCAGCGTAAGAACAGGGCCGAACACTGAAGCTTTCTTT CASSVRTGPNTEAFF
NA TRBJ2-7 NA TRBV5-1 TGCGCCAGCAGCCTCGACAGGCCTAGGTACGAGCAGTACTTC CASSLDRPRYEQYF
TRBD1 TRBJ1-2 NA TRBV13 TGTGCCAGCAGCTTCCGGGACAGGGCATGGCCCGGCTATGGCTACACCTTC CASSFRDRAWPGYGYTF
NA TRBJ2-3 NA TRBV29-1 TGCAGCGTTCGAATCCAGGGAGGTGGGGATACGCAGTATTTT CSVRIQGGGDTQYF